The subject of this entry is one TCR beta chain. CDR3 length: 14 amino acids. The V and J ends lost 3 bases and 7 bases respectively, with 16 bases between them. Germline V CDR1 and CDR2: DFQATT, SNEGSKA (reference sequence). These data are taken from a study of blood T cell repertoires in COVID-19. Overall study context: T cells, B-cell-depleted T cells, or PBMCs provided the cDNA or gDNA that served as material.

Repertoires were generated with immunoSEQ multiplex PCR, while TCRdb's copy carries only in-frame clones and drops some. This sample has approximately 150,000 clones, with 75% to 90% found just once. This clonotype originated in a human donor in a cohort sampled during active COVID-19. The genes are TRBV20-1 and TRBJ2-4, with D possibly matching TRBD1 (6 bases). Sequencing was carried out using peripheral blood. The CDR3 is CSASDSGVGNIQYF. The CDR3 nucleotides are TGCAGTGCTAGTGACTCAGGGGTCGGGAACATTCAGTACTTC.